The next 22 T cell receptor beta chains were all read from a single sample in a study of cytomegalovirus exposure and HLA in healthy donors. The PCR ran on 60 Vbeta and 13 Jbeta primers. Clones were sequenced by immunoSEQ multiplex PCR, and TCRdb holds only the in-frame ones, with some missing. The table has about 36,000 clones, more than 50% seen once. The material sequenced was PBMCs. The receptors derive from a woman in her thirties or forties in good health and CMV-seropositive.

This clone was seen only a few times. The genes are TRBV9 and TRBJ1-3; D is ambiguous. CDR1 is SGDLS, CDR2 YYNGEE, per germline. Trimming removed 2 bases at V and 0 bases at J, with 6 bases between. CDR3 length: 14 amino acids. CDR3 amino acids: CASSVGASGNTIYF. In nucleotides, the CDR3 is TGTGCCAGCAGCGTTGGAGCCTCTGGAAACACCATATATTTT.

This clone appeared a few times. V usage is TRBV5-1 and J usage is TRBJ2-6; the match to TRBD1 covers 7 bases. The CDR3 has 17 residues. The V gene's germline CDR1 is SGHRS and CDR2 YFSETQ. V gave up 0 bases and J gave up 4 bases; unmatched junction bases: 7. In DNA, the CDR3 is TGCGCCAGCAGCTTGGCGAAGGGGGCGCTAGGGGCCAACGTCCTGACTTTC. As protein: CASSLAKGALGANVLTF.

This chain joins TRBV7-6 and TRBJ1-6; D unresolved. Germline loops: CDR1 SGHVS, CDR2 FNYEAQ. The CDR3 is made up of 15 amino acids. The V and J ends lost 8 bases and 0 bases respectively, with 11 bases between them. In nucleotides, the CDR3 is TGTGCCAGCGTCAAACGGAGCTCCTATAATTCACCCCTCCACTTT. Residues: CASVKRSSYNSPLHF.

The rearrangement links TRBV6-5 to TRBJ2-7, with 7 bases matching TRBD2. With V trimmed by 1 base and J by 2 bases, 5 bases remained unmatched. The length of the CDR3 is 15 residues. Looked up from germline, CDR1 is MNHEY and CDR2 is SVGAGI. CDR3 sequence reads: CASSYLSGGTYEQYF. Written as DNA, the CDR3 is TGTGCCAGCAGTTACTTATCCGGGGGGACCTACGAGCAGTACTTC.

CDR3 loop: CASSFQRTTDTQYF. The CDR3 nucleotides are TGTGCCAGCAGCTTTCAGCGGACCACAGATACGCAGTATTTT. This sequence joins TRBV7-3 and TRBJ2-3, with a possible D match to TRBD2 (5 bases). This CDR3 region has 14 residues. Germline V gene lookup returns CDR1 SGHTA and CDR2 FQGTGA. The V end lost 3 bases, the J end lost 2 bases, and 9 bases lay between the germline ends.

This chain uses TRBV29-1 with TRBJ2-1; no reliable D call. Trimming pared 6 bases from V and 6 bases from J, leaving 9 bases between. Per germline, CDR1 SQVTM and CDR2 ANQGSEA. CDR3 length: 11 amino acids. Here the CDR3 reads CSVSGVNEQFF. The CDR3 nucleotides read TGCAGCGTCAGTGGTGTCAATGAGCAGTTCTTC.

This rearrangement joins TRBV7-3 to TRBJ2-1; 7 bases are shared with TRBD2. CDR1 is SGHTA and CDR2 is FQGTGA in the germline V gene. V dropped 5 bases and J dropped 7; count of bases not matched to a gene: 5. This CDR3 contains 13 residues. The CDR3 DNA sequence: TGTGCCAGCAGCCCTGGACTAGGGAATGAGCAGTTCTTC. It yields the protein CASSPGLGNEQFF.

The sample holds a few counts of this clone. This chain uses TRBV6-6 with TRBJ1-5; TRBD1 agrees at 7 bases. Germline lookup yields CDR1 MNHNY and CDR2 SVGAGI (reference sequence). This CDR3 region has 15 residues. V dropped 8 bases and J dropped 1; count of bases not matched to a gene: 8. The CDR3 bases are TGTGCCAGCCGAACAGGGGCGGTGAGCAATCAGCCCCAGCATTTT. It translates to CASRTGAVSNQPQHF.

The CDR3 sequence: CASSRTSGEETQYF. The CDR3 DNA reads as TGTGCCAGCAGCCGGACTAGCGGGGAAGAGACCCAGTACTTC. This chain joins TRBV6-5 and TRBJ2-5; TRBD2 matches at 12 bases. The V and J ends lost 6 bases and 3 bases, in that order; junction bases with no gene match: 2. The CDR3 spans 14 residues. Germline V gene data show CDR1 as MNHEY and CDR2 as SVGAGI.

Here the CDR3 DNA reads TGTGCCAGCAGCGGGGGGGAGGGAACTGAAGCTTTCTTT. The encoded protein is CASSGGEGTEAFF. J is TRBJ1-1 and V is TRBV2; tentatively, D is TRBD1 (5 bases). The CDR3 has 13 amino acids. Germline-derived CDR1 and CDR2 are SNHLY and FYNNEI. The V and J ends lost 6 bases and 5 bases respectively, with 13 bases between them.

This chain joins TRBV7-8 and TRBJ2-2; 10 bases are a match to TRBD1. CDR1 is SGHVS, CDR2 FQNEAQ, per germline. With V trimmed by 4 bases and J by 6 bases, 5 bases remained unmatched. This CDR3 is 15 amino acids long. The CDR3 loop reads CASSSRDRGAGELFF. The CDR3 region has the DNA TGTGCCAGCAGCTCGCGGGACAGGGGTGCCGGGGAGCTGTTTTTT. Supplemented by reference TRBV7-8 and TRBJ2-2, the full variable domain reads GAGVSQSPRYKVAKRGQDVALRCDPISGHVSLFWYQQALGQGPEFLTYFQNEAQLDKSGLPSDRFFAERPEGSVSTLKIQRTQQEDSAVYLCASSSRDRGAGELFFGEGSRLTVL.

This CDR3 reads CASRLVTGGNTGELFF. The CDR3 DNA sequence: TGTGCAAGTCGCTTAGTGACGGGGGGGAACACCGGGGAGCTGTTTTTT. This chain uses TRBV12-2 with TRBJ2-2; TRBD2, the table's D call, was not compared with the DNA. TRBV12-2 is reported as a pseudogene. The CDR3 is made up of 16 amino acids.

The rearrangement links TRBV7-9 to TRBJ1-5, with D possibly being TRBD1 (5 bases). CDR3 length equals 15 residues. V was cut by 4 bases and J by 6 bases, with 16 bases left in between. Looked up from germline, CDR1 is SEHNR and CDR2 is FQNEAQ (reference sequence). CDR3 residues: CASSSGGVAGQPQHF. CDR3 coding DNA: TGTGCCAGCAGCTCCGGAGGGGTGGCGGGTCAGCCCCAGCATTTT.

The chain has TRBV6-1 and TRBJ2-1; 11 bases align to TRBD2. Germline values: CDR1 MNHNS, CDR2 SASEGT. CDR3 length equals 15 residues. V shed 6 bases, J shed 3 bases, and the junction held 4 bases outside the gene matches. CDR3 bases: TGTGCCAGCAGAGGCGGACTAGCGGGCTACAATGAGCAGTTCTTC. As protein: CASRGGLAGYNEQFF.

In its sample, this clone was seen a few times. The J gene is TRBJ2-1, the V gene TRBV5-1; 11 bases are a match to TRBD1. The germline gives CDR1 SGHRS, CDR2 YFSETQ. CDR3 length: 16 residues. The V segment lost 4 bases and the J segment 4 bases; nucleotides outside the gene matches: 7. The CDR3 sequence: CASSRTGGRGYNEQFF. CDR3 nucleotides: TGCGCCAGCAGCAGGACAGGGGGCAGAGGTTACAATGAGCAGTTCTTC.

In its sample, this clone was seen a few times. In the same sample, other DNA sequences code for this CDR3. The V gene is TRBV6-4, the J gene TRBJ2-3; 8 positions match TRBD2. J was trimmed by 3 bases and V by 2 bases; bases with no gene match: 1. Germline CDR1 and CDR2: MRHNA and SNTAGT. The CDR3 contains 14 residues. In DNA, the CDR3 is TGTGCCAGCAGTGACGCGGGGGGAACAGATACGCAGTATTTT. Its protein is CASSDAGGTDTQYF.

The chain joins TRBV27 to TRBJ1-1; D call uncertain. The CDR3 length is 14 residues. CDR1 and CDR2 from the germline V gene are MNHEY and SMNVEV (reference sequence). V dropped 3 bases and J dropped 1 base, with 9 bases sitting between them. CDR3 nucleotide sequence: TGTGCCAGCAGTTTGGTACAAACGAACACTGAAGCTTTCTTT. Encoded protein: CASSLVQTNTEAFF.

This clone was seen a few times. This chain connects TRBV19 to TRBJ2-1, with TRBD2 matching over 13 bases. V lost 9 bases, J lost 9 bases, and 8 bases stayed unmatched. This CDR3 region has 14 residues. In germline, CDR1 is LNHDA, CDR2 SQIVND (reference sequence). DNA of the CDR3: TGTGCCAGCACTAGCGGGGGGGCCAAAATTGAGCAGTTCTTC. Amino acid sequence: CASTSGGAKIEQFF.

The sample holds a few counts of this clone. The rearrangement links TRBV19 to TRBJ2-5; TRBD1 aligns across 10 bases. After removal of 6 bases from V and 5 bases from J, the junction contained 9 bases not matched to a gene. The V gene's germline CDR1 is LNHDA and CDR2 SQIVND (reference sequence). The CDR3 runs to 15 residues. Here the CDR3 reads CASRETGGRGETQYF. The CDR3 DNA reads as TGTGCCAGTAGGGAGACAGGGGGCCGGGGGGAGACCCAGTACTTC.

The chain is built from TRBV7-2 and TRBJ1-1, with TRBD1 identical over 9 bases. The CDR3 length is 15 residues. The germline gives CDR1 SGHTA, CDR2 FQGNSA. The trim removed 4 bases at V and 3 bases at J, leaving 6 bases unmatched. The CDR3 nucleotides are TGTGCCAGCAGCTCCACAGGGGGCCCCTACACTGAAGCTTTCTTT. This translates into CASSSTGGPYTEAFF.

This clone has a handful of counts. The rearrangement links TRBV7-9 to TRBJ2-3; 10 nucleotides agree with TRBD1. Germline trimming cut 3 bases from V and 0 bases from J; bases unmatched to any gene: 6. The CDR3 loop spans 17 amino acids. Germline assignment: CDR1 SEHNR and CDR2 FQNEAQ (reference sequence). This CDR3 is CASSFWTGGYSTDTQYF. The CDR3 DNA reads TGTGCCAGCAGCTTCTGGACAGGGGGATATAGCACAGATACGCAGTATTTT. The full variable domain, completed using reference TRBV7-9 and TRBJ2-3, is DTGVSQNPRHKITKRGQNVTFRCDPISEHNRLYWYRQTLGQGPEFLTYFQNEAQLEKSRLLSDRFSAERPKGSFSTLEIQRTEQGDSAMYLCASSFWTGGYSTDTQYFGPGTRLTVL.

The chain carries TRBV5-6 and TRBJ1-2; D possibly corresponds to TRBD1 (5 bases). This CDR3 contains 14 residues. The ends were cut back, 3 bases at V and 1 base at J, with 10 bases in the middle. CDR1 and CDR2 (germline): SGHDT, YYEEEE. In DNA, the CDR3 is TGTGCCAGCAGCTCCATAGACAGTAACTATGGCTACACCTTC. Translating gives CASSSIDSNYGYTF.